This T cell receptor (beta chain) was recovered during a study of blood T cells in healthy people across ages. Next came a second PCR, run for about 7 to 12 cycles, which used a sample-barcoded 5' primer along with a J-beta primer mix. MiXCR, applied by TCRdb to the 5' RACE reads, yields one record per CDR3 protein. There are about 1,400,000 distinct CDR3 sequences in the sample; about 43% occur only once, and 7.9% lies in the top ten. General study results and limits: Correlation between TCR beta diversity and naive T cell percentage was strong. Unsorted PBMCs ruled out conclusive naive versus antigen-experienced comparison.

Per germline, CDR1 SGDLS and CDR2 YYNGEE. With 3 bases removed from V and 4 bases from J, the gap between germline ends came to 10 bases. This CDR3 comprises 13 residues. This clonotype has a single count. The antigen is unknown. Researchers collected about 10 milliliters of peripheral blood from every single donor. Per sample, at least 6 micrograms of total RNA were extracted. V is TRBV9 and J is TRBJ1-2; D gene uncertain. This clonotype was obtained from a woman under 30 in good health. Sample: blood. As DNA, the CDR3 is TGTGCCAGCAGCGGAGAGGGCCTCTATGGCTACACCTTC. Its translation is CASSGEGLYGYTF.